This T cell receptor beta chain was obtained from a study of T cells after yellow fever vaccination. Study-level information: Preparation used SMART-Seq v4 Ultra Low Input for the low-cell-number fractions. Study results and limitations: Bulk-population clonotypes that are abundant could appear as contaminants in FACS-sorted repertoires. Though weaker, the secondary response peaked faster, on day 5 versus 15. A small share of clonotypes appeared in both CD4 and CD8 compartments.

This clonotype occurred many times. Its antigen remains unidentified. TCRdb re-analysed the 5' RACE reads in MiXCR, keeping a single row per CDR3 protein. The sample includes just under 600,000 distinct CDR3 sequences, roughly 14% seen only once; the top ten take around an eighth. Specimen: PBMCs, collected on the day of the yellow fever booster vaccination. The TCR originated in a man aged 25-45 years who received the YFV17D yellow fever vaccine.

CDR3 residues: CASSLENKLFF. The CDR3 DNA is TGCGCCAGCAGCTTGGAGAATAAACTGTTTTTT. The gene calls are TRBV5-1 and TRBJ1-4; unclear D gene. From germline, CDR1 is SGHRS and CDR2 YFSETQ. CDR3 size: 11 residues. V was cut by 0 bases and J by 11 bases, with 5 bases left in between.